This entry lists 22 T cell receptor beta chains sequenced from one sample in a study of T cells after yellow fever vaccination. TCRdb re-called the 5' RACE reads through MiXCR, storing one row per CDR3 protein. The table lists roughly 140,000 distinct CDR3 sequences, 7.7% of them singletons. The source material was CD4+ T cells sorted from PBMCs, sampled 5 days after the yellow fever booster vaccination. These TCRs come from a man in his thirties or forties who received the YFV17D yellow fever vaccine.

This clonotype has at least ten counts. This sequence joins TRBV14 and TRBJ2-4; D remains ambiguous. V lost 1 base to trimming and J lost 4 bases, with 11 bases between them. This CDR3 contains 15 residues. The germline V gene has CDR1 SGHDN and CDR2 FVKESK. CDR3 DNA sequence: TGTGCCAGCAGCCAAGCGTCTTCTTCTAAAAACATTCAGTACTTC. Residues: CASSQASSSKNIQYF.

This clonotype came up a few times. This chain uses TRBV5-4 with TRBJ2-5; D unclear. The CDR3 runs 13 residues. With 0 bases removed from V and 4 bases from J, the gap between germline ends came to 7 bases. Germline values: CDR1 SGHNT, CDR2 YYREEE (reference sequence). The CDR3 loop reads CASSLASLETQYF. In DNA form, the CDR3 reads TGTGCCAGCAGCTTGGCGTCCTTAGAGACCCAGTACTTC.

The table lists this clonotype with many counts. This rearrangement joins TRBV2 to TRBJ2-5, with TRBD2 matching 8 bases. The CDR3 sequence is 11 residues long. Germline CDR1 is SNHLY and CDR2 is FYNNEI. With 8 bases clipped from V and 7 bases from J, the junction kept 3 bases outside the gene matches. The CDR3 is CASRAGGTQYF. CDR3 DNA sequence: TGTGCCAGCCGGGCGGGGGGGACCCAGTACTTC.

J is TRBJ1-4 and V is TRBV9; D gene ambiguous. Trimming removed 0 bases from V and 9 bases from J, with 12 bases in between. Germline values: CDR1 SGDLS, CDR2 YYNGEE. This CDR3 spans 14 amino acids. In nucleotides, the CDR3 is TGTGCCAGCAGCGTAGCCGGGGTCGGGAAAAAACTGTTTTTT. Translating it yields CASSVAGVGKKLFF.

This clonotype was seen repeatedly, ten times or more. This CDR3 is CASKTPGGETQYF. The CDR3 coding sequence is TGTGCCAGCAAAACCCCAGGCGGAGAGACCCAGTACTTC. The chain employs TRBV2 and TRBJ2-5; D gene unclear. Germline lookup yields CDR1 SNHLY and CDR2 FYNNEI. The CDR3 has 13 residues. V was cut by 7 bases and J by 4 bases, with 13 bases left in between. Drawing the rest from reference TRBV2 and TRBJ2-5, the complete variable domain is EPEVTQTPSHQVTQMGQEVILRCVPISNHLYFYWYRQILGQKVEFLVSFYNNEISEKSEIFDDQFSVERPDGSNFTLKIRSTKLEDSAMYFCASKTPGGETQYFGPGTRLLVL.

This clonotype came up many times. This sequence joins TRBV6-2 or TRBV6-3 and TRBJ1-5, with 9 bases that match TRBD1. The V and J ends lost 5 bases and 4 bases, in that order; junction bases with no gene match: 6. The length of the CDR3 is 15 residues. Germline V gene data show CDR1 as MNHEY and CDR2 as SVGEGT. In nucleotides, the CDR3 is TGTGCCAGCAGTAAAATACAGGGGGCTAATCAGCCCCAGCATTTT. Amino acid sequence: CASSKIQGANQPQHF.

This clonotype was observed many times. The J gene is TRBJ2-5, the V gene TRBV5-1, with 12 bases aligning to TRBD1. The CDR3 consists of 18 residues. Germline assignment: CDR1 SGHRS and CDR2 YFSETQ. The V gene end was trimmed by 5 bases and the J gene end by 1 base; junction bases not matched to a gene: 12. The CDR3 nucleotides read TGCGCCAGCAGGCCTCCTCCGGGGACAGGGGGCTTCCAAGAGACCCAGTACTTC. This gives the protein CASRPPPGTGGFQETQYF.

This clonotype was observed at least ten times. The chain's CDR3 is CASSLDRGNSPLHF. For the CDR3, the DNA is TGCGCCAGCAGCTTGGACAGGGGTAATTCACCCCTCCACTTT. The chain uses TRBV5-1 and TRBJ1-6; 7 bases align to TRBD1. Germline V lookup: CDR1 SGHRS, CDR2 YFSETQ. Trimming took 0 bases from V and 6 from J; bases not matched to a gene: 0. CDR3 length equals 14 residues.

This clonotype was detected ten times or more. J is TRBJ2-3 and V is TRBV6-5; no firm D call. Trimming pared 2 bases from V and 4 bases from J, leaving 19 bases between. The CDR3 runs to 17 residues. The germline CDR1 and CDR2 sequences are MNHEY and SVGAGI. The CDR3 DNA sequence: TGTGCCAGCAGTTACCTCGCGGACCACCCTCGTGCAGATACGCAGTATTTT. It yields the protein CASSYLADHPRADTQYF.

This clonotype was counted at least ten times. V and J are TRBV5-1 and TRBJ2-1; a weak D match, TRBD1 (6 bases). The germline V and J ends were trimmed by 4 bases and 1 base, with 18 bases remaining between them. The CDR3 is 17 amino acids. CDR1 is SGHRS, CDR2 YFSETQ, per germline. The CDR3 sequence: CASSRTGRPRSYNEQFF. The CDR3 nucleotides are TGCGCCAGCAGCCGCACAGGGAGACCTAGGTCCTACAATGAGCAGTTCTTC.

Many counts were recorded for this clonotype. The gene calls are TRBV5-1 and TRBJ1-4; D might be TRBD1 (5 bases). V was pared by 0 bases and J by 6 bases, with 12 bases between. The CDR3 consists of 15 residues. CDR1 SGHRS and CDR2 YFSETQ come from the germline V gene. The CDR3 nucleotides are TGCGCCAGCAGCTTGGCCGGGACGAGAGATGAAAAACTGTTTTTT. Translated: CASSLAGTRDEKLFF. Looking up the rest from reference TRBV5-1 and TRBJ1-4 gives the full variable domain: KAGVTQTPRYLIKTRGQQVTLSCSPISGHRSVSWYQQTPGQGLQFLFEYFSETQRNKGNFPGRFSGRQFSNSRSEMNVSTLELGDSALYLCASSLAGTRDEKLFFGSGTQLSVL.

This clonotype was counted at least ten times. The chain is built from TRBV12-3 or TRBV12-4 and TRBJ2-1; the D gene is possibly TRBD2 (6 bases). The CDR3 is 14 residues long. The germline V and J ends were trimmed by 2 bases and 9 bases, with 14 bases remaining between them. The CDR3 DNA reads TGTGCCAGCAGTTTAACGGGCTCGGGAGCTGAGCAGTTCTTC. Amino acid sequence: CASSLTGSGAEQFF.

This chain uses TRBV30 with TRBJ2-3; D may match TRBD1 or TRBD2 (5 bases each). V dropped 1 base and J dropped 3 bases, with 14 bases sitting between them. Germline V gives CDR1 GTSNPN, CDR2 SVGIG (reference sequence). CDR3 size: 15 residues. This CDR3 reads CAWSDRGRRTDTQYF. The CDR3 DNA reads as TGTGCCTGGAGTGATCGGGGCCGGAGGACAGATACGCAGTATTTT.

This clonotype was seen repeatedly, ten times or more. This rearrangement joins TRBV20-1 to TRBJ1-5; a weak D match, TRBD1 (5 bases). This CDR3 has 14 residues. Trimming shortened V by 6 bases and J by 3 bases, and 15 bases separated the two germline ends. The germline V gene has CDR1 DFQATT and CDR2 SNEGSKA (reference sequence). The CDR3 DNA follows: TGCAGTGCCCCCGACGGACAAGTCAATCAGCCCCAGCATTTT. Encoded protein: CSAPDGQVNQPQHF.

This clonotype occurred many times. This chain joins TRBV7-2 and TRBJ2-2; no firm D call. V shed 7 bases and J shed 6 bases, with 12 bases lying between them. Germline V CDR1 and CDR2: SGHTA, FQGNSA. This CDR3 region has 13 residues. This CDR3 is CASNPRYAGELFF. CDR3 sequence (DNA): TGTGCCAGCAACCCCCGATACGCCGGGGAGCTGTTTTTT.

To note about this clonotype: This may stem from a read error, because a much larger clone lies one nucleotide away. The J gene is TRBJ2-7, the V gene TRBV20-1; D not resolved. CDR3 length: 15 amino acids. V gave up 2 bases and J gave up 0 bases, with 14 bases separating them. Per the germline V gene, CDR1 is DFQATT and CDR2 is SNEGSKA (reference sequence). CDR3 sequence reads: CSARPIGDPSYEQYF. The CDR3 DNA sequence: TGCAGTGCTAGACCTATAGGTGATCCCTCCTACGAGCAGTACTTC.

The chain joins TRBV3-1 to TRBJ2-6; either TRBD1 or TRBD2 may fit D (5 bases each). With 11 bases removed from V and 0 bases from J, the gap between germline ends came to 20 bases. Germline V CDR1 and CDR2: LGHDT, YNNKEL (reference sequence). This CDR3 contains 17 residues. The CDR3 DNA reads TGTGCCTGCTCCCAGGGACGGGTTGTCTCTGGGGCCAACGTCCTGACTTTC. Translation: CACSQGRVVSGANVLTF.

This clonotype was recorded many times. The rearrangement uses TRBV29-1 and TRBJ2-3; 9 positions match TRBD2. The CDR3 is 13 amino acids. Per germline, CDR1 SQVTM and CDR2 ANQGSEA. Trimming cost V 5 bases and J 1 base; bases outside gene matches: 1. The CDR3 nucleotides are TGCAGCGTTAGACTAGCGGGCACAGATACGCAGTATTTT. This gives the protein CSVRLAGTDTQYF.

This clonotype was seen many times. V usage is TRBV20-1 and J usage is TRBJ1-1, with D tentatively TRBD1 (5 bases). This CDR3 is 12 amino acids long. From germline, CDR1 is DFQATT and CDR2 SNEGSKA (reference sequence). V was cut by 5 bases and J by 6 bases, with 13 bases left in between. The CDR3 is CSAWDPLAEAFF. The CDR3 DNA reads TGCAGTGCTTGGGACCCGCTCGCTGAAGCTTTCTTT.

This clonotype was seen at least ten times. The V gene is TRBV2, the J gene TRBJ2-2; 9 bases align to TRBD1. The germline V gene has CDR1 SNHLY and CDR2 FYNNEI. J was trimmed by 10 bases and V by 6 bases; bases with no gene match: 15. The CDR3 consists of 16 residues. The DNA of the CDR3 is TGTGCCAGCAGGGGGACAGGGCTTGTCCCCCTTCCGGAGCTGTTTTTT. Amino acids: CASRGTGLVPLPELFF.

Note on this clonotype: A read error may explain this, as a much larger clone is one base away. J is TRBJ2-1 and V is TRBV7-9; 7 bases match TRBD1. The length of the CDR3 is 16 residues. Germline V gene data show CDR1 as SEHNR and CDR2 as FQNEAQ (reference sequence). The junction had 15 bases not matched to a gene; V was cut back by 4 bases and J by 9 bases. This CDR3 reads CASSSIQGHLYAEQFF. The CDR3 nucleotides are TGTGCCAGCAGCTCCATACAGGGGCACCTATATGCTGAGCAGTTCTTC.

Only a few counts were recorded for this clonotype. This chain connects TRBV20-1 to TRBJ2-3; D is ambiguous. Germline-derived CDR1 and CDR2 are DFQATT and SNEGSKA (reference sequence). This CDR3 spans 12 amino acids. Written as DNA, the CDR3 is TGCAGCCGGGCCCTTGTCGCAGATACGCAGTATTTT. Translated: CSRALVADTQYF.